This T cell receptor (beta chain) derives from a study of OX40 agonist ivuxolimab in advanced cancers. Points on this clone: Its matching antigen is unknown.

Per germline, CDR1 WSHSY and CDR2 SAAADI. Trimming cost V 3 bases and J 4 bases, with 21 bases left between them. This CDR3 has 17 residues. Only in-frame clones appear in the TCRdb table, and some are missing; sequencing was by immunoSEQ multiplex PCR. The sample records 75,000 to 100,000 clones, about 84% being singletons. Study outcomes and limitations: There were also nonresponders showing low normalized T-cell clonal expansion. Antigen targets of the expanded peripheral T cells went undetermined.

The V and J genes are TRBV10-2 and TRBJ1-1; D not resolved. The sample in question was CD4+ or CD8+ T cells sorted from blood, obtained in a trial of the OX40 agonist ivuxolimab. The clonotype originates from an adult with an advanced solid tumor such as melanoma, head and neck, liver or kidney cancer. The CDR3 here is CASSDGWKGPASTEAFF. The CDR3 DNA sequence: TGCGCCAGCAGTGATGGTTGGAAGGGCCCGGCCAGCACTGAAGCTTTCTTT.